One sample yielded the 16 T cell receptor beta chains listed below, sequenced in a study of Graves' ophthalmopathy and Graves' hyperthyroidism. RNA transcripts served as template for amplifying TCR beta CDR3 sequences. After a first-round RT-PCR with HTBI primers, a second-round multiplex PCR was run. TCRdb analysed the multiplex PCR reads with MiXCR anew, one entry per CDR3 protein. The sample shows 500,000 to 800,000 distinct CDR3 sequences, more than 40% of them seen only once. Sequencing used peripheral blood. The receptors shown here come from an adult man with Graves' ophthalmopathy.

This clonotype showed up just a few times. The DNA for the CDR3 is TGTGCCAGCAGTTACTCGATAGGTAGCCCGAGGAACACTGAAGCTTTCTTT. This encodes CASSYSIGSPRNTEAFF. The chain carries TRBV6-5 and TRBJ1-1; D is unclear. This CDR3 has 17 amino acids. V was trimmed by 0 bases and J by 1 base, leaving 15 bases between them. Per the germline V gene, CDR1 is MNHEY and CDR2 is SVGAGI.

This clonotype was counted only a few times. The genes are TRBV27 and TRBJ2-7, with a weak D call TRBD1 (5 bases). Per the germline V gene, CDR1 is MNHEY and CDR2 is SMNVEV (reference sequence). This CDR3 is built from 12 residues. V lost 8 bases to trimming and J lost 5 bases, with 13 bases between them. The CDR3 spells CASSDSRDEQYF. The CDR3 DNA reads TGTGCCAGCTCAGACAGCCGCGACGAGCAGTACTTC.

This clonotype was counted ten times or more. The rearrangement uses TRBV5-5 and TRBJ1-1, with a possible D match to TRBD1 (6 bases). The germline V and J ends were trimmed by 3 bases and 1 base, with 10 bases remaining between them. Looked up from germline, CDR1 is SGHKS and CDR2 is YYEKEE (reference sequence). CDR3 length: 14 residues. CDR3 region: CASSSEGGNTEAFF. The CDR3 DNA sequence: TGTGCCAGCAGCTCCGAGGGGGGGAACACTGAAGCTTTCTTT. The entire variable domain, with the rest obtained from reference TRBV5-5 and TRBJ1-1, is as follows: DAGVTQSPTHLIKTRGQQVTLRCSPISGHKSVSWYQQVLGQGPQFIFQYYEKEERGRGNFPDRFSARQFPNYSSELNVNALLLGDSALYLCASSSEGGNTEAFFGQGTRLTVV.

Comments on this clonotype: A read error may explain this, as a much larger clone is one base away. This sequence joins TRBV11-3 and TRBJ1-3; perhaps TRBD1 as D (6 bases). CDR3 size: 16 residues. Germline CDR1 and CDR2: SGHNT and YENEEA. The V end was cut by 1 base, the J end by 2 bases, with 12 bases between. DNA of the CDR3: TGTGCCAGCAGCTTAGCCGTTCGGACAGCTGGAAACACCATATATTTT. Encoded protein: CASSLAVRTAGNTIYF. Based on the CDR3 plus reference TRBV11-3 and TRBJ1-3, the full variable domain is EAGVVQSPRYKIIEKKQPVAFWCNPISGHNTLYWYLQNLGQGPELLIRYENEEAVDDSQLPKDRFSAERLKGVDSTLKIQPAELGDSAVYLCASSLAVRTAGNTIYFGEGSWLTVV.

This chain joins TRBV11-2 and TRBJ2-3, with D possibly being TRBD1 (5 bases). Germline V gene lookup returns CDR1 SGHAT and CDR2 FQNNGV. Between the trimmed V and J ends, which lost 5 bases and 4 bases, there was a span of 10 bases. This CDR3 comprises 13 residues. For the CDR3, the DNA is TGTGCCAGCAGCCCGTCAGGGTCAGATACGCAGTATTTT. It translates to CASSPSGSDTQYF.

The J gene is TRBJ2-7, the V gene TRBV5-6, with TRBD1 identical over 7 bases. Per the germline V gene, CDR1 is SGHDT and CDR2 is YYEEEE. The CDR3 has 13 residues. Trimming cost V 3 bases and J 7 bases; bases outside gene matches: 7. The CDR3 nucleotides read TGTGCCAGCAGCTGGACAGGCACAGGTGAGCAGTACTTC. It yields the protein CASSWTGTGEQYF.

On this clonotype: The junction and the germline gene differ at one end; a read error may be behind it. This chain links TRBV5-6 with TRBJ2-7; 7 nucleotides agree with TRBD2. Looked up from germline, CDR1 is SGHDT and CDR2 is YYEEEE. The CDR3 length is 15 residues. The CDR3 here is CASSHLAVSSYGQYF. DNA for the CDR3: TGTGCCAGCAGTCACCTAGCGGTAAGCTCCTACGGGCAGTACTTC.

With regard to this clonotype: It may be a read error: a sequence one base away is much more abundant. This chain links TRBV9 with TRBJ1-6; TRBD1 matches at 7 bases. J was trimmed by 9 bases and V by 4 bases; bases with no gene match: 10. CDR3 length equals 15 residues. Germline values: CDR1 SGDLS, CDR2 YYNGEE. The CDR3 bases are TGTGCCAGCAGCCCCGGGACAGTCAGCGGTTCACCCCTCCACTTT. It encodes CASSPGTVSGSPLHF. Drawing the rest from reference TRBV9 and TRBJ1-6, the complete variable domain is DSGVTQTPKHLITATGQRVTLRCSPRSGDLSVYWYQQSLDQGLQFLIQYYNGEERAKGNILERFSAQQFPDLHSELNLSSLELGDSALYFCASSPGTVSGSPLHFGNGTRLTVT.

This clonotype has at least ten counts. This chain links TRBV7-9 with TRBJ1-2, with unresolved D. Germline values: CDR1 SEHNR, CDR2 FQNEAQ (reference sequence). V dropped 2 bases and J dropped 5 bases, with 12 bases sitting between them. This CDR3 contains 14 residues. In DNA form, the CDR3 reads TGTGCCAGCAGCTTAAATTCAACGCGATATGGCTACACCTTC. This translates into CASSLNSTRYGYTF.

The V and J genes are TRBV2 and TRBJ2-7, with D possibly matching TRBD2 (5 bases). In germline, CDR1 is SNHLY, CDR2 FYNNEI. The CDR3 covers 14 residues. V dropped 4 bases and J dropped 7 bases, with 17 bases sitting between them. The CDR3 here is CASSAPGKVGEQYF. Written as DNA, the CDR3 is TGTGCCAGCAGTGCTCCGGGAAAGGTTGGGGAGCAGTACTTC.

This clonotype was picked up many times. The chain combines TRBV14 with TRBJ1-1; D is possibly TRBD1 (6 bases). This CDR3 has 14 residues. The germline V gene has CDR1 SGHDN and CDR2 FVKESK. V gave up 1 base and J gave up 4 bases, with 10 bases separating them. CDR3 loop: CASSQVQGSTEAFF. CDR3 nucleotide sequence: TGTGCCAGCAGCCAAGTACAGGGCAGCACTGAAGCTTTCTTT.

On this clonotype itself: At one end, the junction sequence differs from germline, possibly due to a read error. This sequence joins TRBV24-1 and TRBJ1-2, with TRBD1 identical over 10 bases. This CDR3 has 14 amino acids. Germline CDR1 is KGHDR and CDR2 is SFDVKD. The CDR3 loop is CAARGTGVNYDYTF. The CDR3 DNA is TGTGCCGCCAGGGGGACAGGGGTGAACTATGACTACACCTTC.

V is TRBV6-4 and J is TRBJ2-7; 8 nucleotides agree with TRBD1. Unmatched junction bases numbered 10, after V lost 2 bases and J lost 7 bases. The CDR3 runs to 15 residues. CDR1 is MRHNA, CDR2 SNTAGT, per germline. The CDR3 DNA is TGTGCCAGCAGTGACGGGCAGGGACAGGCCCATGAGCAGTACTTC. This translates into CASSDGQGQAHEQYF.

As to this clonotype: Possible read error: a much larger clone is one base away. The CDR3 reads CASSVRANYGYTF. The CDR3 DNA is TGTGCCAGCAGCGTACGGGCTAACTATGGCTACACCTTC. This chain uses TRBV9 with TRBJ1-2, with D hard to call. CDR1 SGDLS and CDR2 YYNGEE come from the germline V gene. V was cut by 1 base and J by 0 bases, with 4 bases left in between. The CDR3 is 13 amino acids.

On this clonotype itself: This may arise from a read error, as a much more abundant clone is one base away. CDR3 sequence reads: CSASSPYGRKTQYF. The CDR3 DNA reads TGCAGTGCTAGCTCTCCCTACGGCCGCAAGACCCAGTACTTC. The J gene is TRBJ2-5, the V gene TRBV20-1; D gene ambiguous. The V end lost 3 bases, the J end lost 6 bases, and 17 bases lay between the germline ends. CDR3 length equals 14 residues. Germline loops: CDR1 DFQATT, CDR2 SNEGSKA (reference sequence).

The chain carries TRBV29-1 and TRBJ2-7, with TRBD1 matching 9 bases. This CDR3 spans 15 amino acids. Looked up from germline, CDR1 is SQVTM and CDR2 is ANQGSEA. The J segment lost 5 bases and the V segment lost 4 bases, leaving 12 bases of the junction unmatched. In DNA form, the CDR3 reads TGCAGCGTTGGCGTTCACAGGGGGCTGGGGAACGAGCAGTACTTC. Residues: CSVGVHRGLGNEQYF.